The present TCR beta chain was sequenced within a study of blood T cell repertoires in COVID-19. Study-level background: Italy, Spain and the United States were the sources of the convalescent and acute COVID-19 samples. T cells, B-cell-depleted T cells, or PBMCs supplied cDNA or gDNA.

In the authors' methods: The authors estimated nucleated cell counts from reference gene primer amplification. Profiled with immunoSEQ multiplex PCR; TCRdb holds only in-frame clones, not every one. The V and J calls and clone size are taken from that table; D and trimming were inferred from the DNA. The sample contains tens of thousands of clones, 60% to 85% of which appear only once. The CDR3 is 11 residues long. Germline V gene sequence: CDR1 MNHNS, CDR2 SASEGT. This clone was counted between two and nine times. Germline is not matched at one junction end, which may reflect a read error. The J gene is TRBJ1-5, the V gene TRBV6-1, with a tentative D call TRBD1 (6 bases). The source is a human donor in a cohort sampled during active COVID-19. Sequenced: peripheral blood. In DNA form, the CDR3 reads TGTGCCAGCAGTGACGGAGGCAGGGGCAGGTTT. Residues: CASSDGGRGRF.